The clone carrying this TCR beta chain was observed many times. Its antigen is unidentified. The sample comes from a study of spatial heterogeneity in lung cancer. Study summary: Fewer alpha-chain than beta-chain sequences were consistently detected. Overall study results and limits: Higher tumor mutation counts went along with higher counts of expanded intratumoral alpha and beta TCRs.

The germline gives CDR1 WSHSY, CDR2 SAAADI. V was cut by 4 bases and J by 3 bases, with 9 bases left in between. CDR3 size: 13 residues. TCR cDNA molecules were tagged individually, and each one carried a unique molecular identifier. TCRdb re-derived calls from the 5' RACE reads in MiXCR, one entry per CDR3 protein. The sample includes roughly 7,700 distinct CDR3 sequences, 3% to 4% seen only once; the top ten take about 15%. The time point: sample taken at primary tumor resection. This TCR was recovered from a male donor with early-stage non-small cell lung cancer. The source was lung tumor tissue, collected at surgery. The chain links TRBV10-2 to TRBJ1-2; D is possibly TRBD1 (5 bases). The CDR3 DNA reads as TGCGCCAGCAGTGGTGCGGGGGACTATGGCTACACCTTC. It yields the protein CASSGAGDYGYTF.